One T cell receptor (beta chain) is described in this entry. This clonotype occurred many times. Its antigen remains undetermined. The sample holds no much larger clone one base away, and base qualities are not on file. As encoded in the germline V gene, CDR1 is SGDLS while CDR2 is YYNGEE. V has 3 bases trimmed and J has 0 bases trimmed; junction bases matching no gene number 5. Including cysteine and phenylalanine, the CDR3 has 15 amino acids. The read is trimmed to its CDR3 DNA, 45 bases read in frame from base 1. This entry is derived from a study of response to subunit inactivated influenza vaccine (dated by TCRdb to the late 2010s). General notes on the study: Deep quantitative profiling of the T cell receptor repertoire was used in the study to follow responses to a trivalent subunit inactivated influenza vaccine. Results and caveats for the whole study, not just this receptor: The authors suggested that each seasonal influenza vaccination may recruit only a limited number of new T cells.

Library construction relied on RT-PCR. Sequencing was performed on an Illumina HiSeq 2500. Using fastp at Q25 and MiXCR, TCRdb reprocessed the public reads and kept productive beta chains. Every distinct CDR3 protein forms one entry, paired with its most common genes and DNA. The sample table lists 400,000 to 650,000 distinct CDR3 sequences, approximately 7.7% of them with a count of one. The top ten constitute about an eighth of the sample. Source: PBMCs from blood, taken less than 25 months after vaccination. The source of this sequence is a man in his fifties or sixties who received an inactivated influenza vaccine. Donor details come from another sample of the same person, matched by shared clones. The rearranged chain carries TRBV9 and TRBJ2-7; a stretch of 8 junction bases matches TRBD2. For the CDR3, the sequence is CASSESSGLSYEQYF. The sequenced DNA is TGTGCCAGCAGCGAGTCTAGCGGGCTCTCCTACGAGCAGTACTTC.